What follows are 23 T cell receptor beta chains derived from one specimen sequenced in a study of shared clonotypes between healthy human individuals. Assay: immunoSEQ multiplex PCR; the TCRdb copy retains only in-frame clones and omits some. The sample lists around 2.1 million clones; 90% to 95% were seen once. CD45RO-negative, CCR7-selected cells formed the naive CD8 fraction, which excluded terminally differentiated effector memory CD45RA+ cells. The sample comprised naive CD8+ T cells from PBMCs. All receptors come from a man between 18 and 29 years old in good health. Some clones in this sample may be carry-over from other donors' samples.

This clone was detected once. V is TRBV7-9 and J is TRBJ2-3; D remains ambiguous. The length of the CDR3 is 11 residues. Looked up from germline, CDR1 is SEHNR and CDR2 is FQNEAQ (reference sequence). Deletions cut 2 bases from V and 6 bases from J, with 3 bases between. The DNA of the CDR3 is TGTGCCAGCAGCTTAATGGATACGCAGTATTTT. This translates into CASSLMDTQYF.

V usage is TRBV11-2 and J usage is TRBJ1-4, with D unclear. Germline assignment: CDR1 SGHAT and CDR2 FQNNGV. CDR3 length: 14 residues. The V and J ends lost 3 bases and 0 bases respectively, with 5 bases between them. CDR3 residues: CASSFYATNEKLFF. The CDR3 region has the DNA TGTGCCAGCAGCTTTTATGCAACTAATGAAAAACTGTTTTTT. Using reference TRBV11-2 and TRBJ1-4 for the parts outside the CDR3, the full variable domain is EAGVAQSPRYKIIEKRQSVAFWCNPISGHATLYWYQQILGQGPKLLIQFQNNGVVDDSQLPKDRFSAERLKGVDSTLKIQPAKLEDSAVYLCASSFYATNEKLFFGSGTQLSVL.

This clone was detected only a few times. This chain uses TRBV7-9 with TRBJ1-4, with 7 bases that match TRBD1. V dropped 3 bases and J dropped 5; count of bases not matched to a gene: 3. The CDR3 runs 14 residues. Germline CDR1 SEHNR, CDR2 FQNEAQ (reference sequence). The CDR3 coding sequence is TGTGCCAGCAGCTTGGGACAGCAAAATGAAAAACTGTTTTTT. Encoded protein: CASSLGQQNEKLFF.

The chain has TRBV5-1 and TRBJ1-1, with a possible D match to TRBD1 (5 bases). The CDR3 sequence is 14 residues long. Trimming left V 0 bases short and J 6 bases short, with 12 bases between. CDR1 and CDR2 (germline): SGHRS, YFSETQ. The CDR3, as DNA: TGCGCCAGCAGCTTGGGTAGGGCGGGGGCTGAAGCTTTCTTT. Amino acids: CASSLGRAGAEAFF.

This clone was seen more than once but under ten times. The V and J genes are TRBV5-4 and TRBJ1-1; no reliable D call. The germline CDR1 and CDR2 sequences are SGHNT and YYREEE (reference sequence). This CDR3 comprises 13 residues. Trimming left V 0 bases short and J 9 bases short, with 12 bases between. The CDR3 DNA reads TGTGCCAGCAGCTTGGCGGATCGGGGTAAAGCTTTCTTT. Protein: CASSLADRGKAFF.

The V call is TRBV19, the J call TRBJ1-1, with 10 nucleotides matching TRBD1. Germline CDR1 LNHDA, CDR2 SQIVND (reference sequence). The CDR3 has 15 residues. Germline trimming cut 3 bases from V and 5 bases from J; bases unmatched to any gene: 6. The CDR3 DNA is TGTGCCAGTAGTATGACAGGGGGCTTAGGGACTGAAGCTTTCTTT. Residues: CASSMTGGLGTEAFF.

J is TRBJ1-3 and V is TRBV27; D gene unclear. Germline assignment: CDR1 MNHEY and CDR2 SMNVEV (reference sequence). V was pared by 2 bases and J by 0 bases, with 11 bases between. The CDR3 extends over 16 amino acids. The CDR3 nucleotides read TGTGCCAGCAGTTTACTCCCCGCTCCCTCTGGAAACACCATATATTTT. Translating it yields CASSLLPAPSGNTIYF.

V gene TRBV7-9 combines with J gene TRBJ2-6; D is unresolved. Trimming removed 1 base at V and 4 bases at J, with 11 bases between. Germline V gives CDR1 SEHNR, CDR2 FQNEAQ (reference sequence). The length of the CDR3 is 16 residues. This chain's CDR3 is CASSLVLPQGANVLTF. The CDR3 nucleotides read TGTGCCAGCAGCTTAGTACTCCCGCAGGGGGCCAACGTCCTGACTTTC. The full variable domain, in which reference TRBV7-9 and TRBJ2-6 provide the parts outside the CDR3, is DTGVSQNPRHKITKRGQNVTFRCDPISEHNRLYWYRQTLGQGPEFLTYFQNEAQLEKSRLLSDRFSAERPKGSFSTLEIQRTEQGDSAMYLCASSLVLPQGANVLTFGAGSRLTVL.

On this clone itself: Other DNA variants within this sample encode the same CDR3. The CDR3 bases are TGTGCCAGCAGTTTGGCGTCGGGGTTGAACACTGAAGCTTTCTTT. This gives the protein CASSLASGLNTEAFF. The gene calls are TRBV27 and TRBJ1-1; D is ambiguous. CDR3 length equals 15 residues. Trimming cost V 3 bases and J 0 bases, with 11 bases left between them. Germline loops: CDR1 MNHEY, CDR2 SMNVEV (reference sequence).

The chain joins TRBV10-2 to TRBJ2-2; no definite D call. The length of the CDR3 is 14 residues. Trimming left V 8 bases short and J 2 bases short, with 12 bases between. From germline, CDR1 is WSHSY and CDR2 SAAADI. The CDR3 DNA reads as TGCGCCAGCTCTCCGGGTCCTAACACCGGGGAGCTGTTTTTT. Amino acids: CASSPGPNTGELFF.

The V and J genes are TRBV27 and TRBJ1-2, with D possibly being TRBD1 (6 bases). V was clipped by 8 bases and J by 4 bases, with 17 bases between them. Per germline, CDR1 MNHEY and CDR2 SMNVEV (reference sequence). The CDR3 is 14 residues long. CDR3 region: CASRRQGTIYGYTF. In nucleotides, the CDR3 is TGTGCCAGCCGACGTCAGGGGACGATCTATGGCTACACCTTC.

The gene calls are TRBV27 and TRBJ2-7; either TRBD1 or TRBD2 may fit D (5 bases each). From germline, CDR1 is MNHEY and CDR2 SMNVEV (reference sequence). The CDR3 has 14 residues. Trimming removed 9 bases at V and 2 bases at J, with 17 bases between. The CDR3 reads CASAVWGSAYEQYF. DNA for the CDR3: TGTGCCAGTGCAGTGTGGGGGAGTGCCTACGAGCAGTACTTC.

The chain recombines TRBV7-9 with TRBJ1-5; maybe TRBD1 (5 bases). The V gene's germline CDR1 is SEHNR and CDR2 FQNEAQ (reference sequence). The CDR3 has 14 residues. V lost 5 bases, J lost 4 bases, and 12 bases lay in between. CDR3 loop: CASSADKRNQPQHF. DNA of the CDR3: TGTGCCAGCAGCGCGGACAAGAGGAATCAGCCCCAGCATTTT.

V usage is TRBV28 and J usage is TRBJ2-7; D possibly matches TRBD1 or TRBD2 (5 bases each). The germline V gene encodes CDR1 MDHEN and CDR2 SYDVKM. The CDR3 covers 16 residues. V was trimmed by 7 bases and J by 2 bases, leaving 21 bases between them. CDR3 loop: CASTPIPPPGPYEQYF. The CDR3 nucleotides read TGTGCCAGCACCCCGATCCCCCCGCCGGGGCCCTACGAGCAGTACTTC. Looking up the rest from reference TRBV28 and TRBJ2-7 gives the full variable domain: DVKVTQSSRYLVKRTGEKVFLECVQDMDHENMFWYRQDPGLGLRLIYFSYDVKMKEKGDIPEGYSVSREKKERFSLILESASTNQTSMYLCASTPIPPPGPYEQYFGPGTRLTVT.

CDR3 amino acids: CASSIYRAQNTEAFF. DNA of the CDR3: TGTGCCAGCAGTATATACAGGGCCCAGAACACTGAAGCTTTCTTT. The chain recombines TRBV27 with TRBJ1-1, with D maybe TRBD1 (6 bases). CDR3 length equals 15 residues. The V end was cut by 5 bases, the J end by 1 base, with 14 bases between. Per the germline V gene, CDR1 is MNHEY and CDR2 is SMNVEV (reference sequence).

The rearrangement links TRBV11-2 to TRBJ2-7; the D gene is possibly TRBD1 (5 bases). Per germline, CDR1 SGHAT and CDR2 FQNNGV. The V end was cut by 4 bases, the J end by 6 bases, with 16 bases between. The CDR3 length is 14 residues. The CDR3 bases are TGTGCCAGCAGCTACCAGGGTCGGTTTGCCGAGCAGTACTTC. Amino acid sequence: CASSYQGRFAEQYF.

In this sample, this clone turned up once. For the CDR3, the DNA is TGTGCCAGCAGTGATCTAGGACAGGGTAATGAGCAGTTCTTC. Translated: CASSDLGQGNEQFF. The chain couples TRBV6-1 to TRBJ2-1, with 8 positions matching TRBD1. J gave up 7 bases and V 3 bases, and 5 bases lay outside the gene matches. The CDR3 is 14 residues long. The germline gives CDR1 MNHNS, CDR2 SASEGT.

The V gene is TRBV28, the J gene TRBJ2-5, with D perhaps matching TRBD1 or TRBD2 (5 bases each). The CDR3 runs 15 residues. V was shortened by 2 bases and J by 0 bases, with 10 bases between the two germline ends. The germline V gene has CDR1 MDHEN and CDR2 SYDVKM. CDR3 residues: CASSLTGLYQETQYF. The DNA of the CDR3 is TGTGCCAGCAGTTTAACAGGACTGTACCAAGAGACCCAGTACTTC.

The J gene is TRBJ2-1, the V gene TRBV7-9; D may be TRBD1 (6 bases). The CDR3 consists of 14 residues. The V gene's germline CDR1 is SEHNR and CDR2 FQNEAQ (reference sequence). Between the trimmed V and J ends, which lost 8 bases and 4 bases, there was a span of 15 bases. CDR3 protein: CASGNLQGYNEQFF. The CDR3 coding sequence is TGTGCCAGCGGAAACTTACAGGGTTACAATGAGCAGTTCTTC. The whole variable domain, remainder taken from reference TRBV7-9 and TRBJ2-1, is DTGVSQNPRHKITKRGQNVTFRCDPISEHNRLYWYRQTLGQGPEFLTYFQNEAQLEKSRLLSDRFSAERPKGSFSTLEIQRTEQGDSAMYLCASGNLQGYNEQFFGPGTRLTVL.

The CDR3, as DNA: TGTGCCAGCAGCCAAGTTTCGGACTCTACCTACGAGCAGTACTTC. Translation: CASSQVSDSTYEQYF. The V call is TRBV4-2, the J call TRBJ2-7; weak D call: TRBD2 (5 bases). The ends were cut back, 1 base at V and 2 bases at J, with 12 bases in the middle. The CDR3 has 15 residues. Germline V gives CDR1 LGHNA, CDR2 YNFKEQ.

V gene TRBV6-1 combines with J gene TRBJ2-7; 7 nucleotides agree with TRBD2. CDR1 MNHNS and CDR2 SASEGT come from the germline V gene. This CDR3 region has 15 residues. V gave up 1 base and J gave up 3 bases; unmatched junction bases: 6. The CDR3 sequence: CASSEGSGGVYEQYF. DNA of the CDR3: TGTGCCAGCAGTGAAGGAAGTGGGGGGGTCTACGAGCAGTACTTC.

The rearrangement uses TRBV7-9 and TRBJ1-1; D call uncertain. The germline gives CDR1 SEHNR, CDR2 FQNEAQ (reference sequence). The CDR3 sequence is 13 residues long. V was trimmed by 4 bases and J by 1 base, leaving 7 bases between them. The CDR3 DNA follows: TGTGCCAGCAGCTCGAACAGGAACACTGAAGCTTTCTTT. Amino acids: CASSSNRNTEAFF.

The chain combines TRBV11-1 with TRBJ2-5; D unclear. CDR1 is SGHAT, CDR2 FQDESV, per germline (reference sequence). The CDR3 runs to 13 residues. Trimming removed 1 base at V and 4 bases at J, with 7 bases between. The CDR3: CASSLVTAETQYF. CDR3 bases: TGTGCCAGCAGCTTAGTTACCGCAGAGACCCAGTACTTC.